These 4 T cell receptor beta chains were sequenced from one sample in a study of cytomegalovirus exposure and HLA in healthy donors. TCRdb's table, derived via immunoSEQ multiplex PCR, lists solely in-frame clones and lacks some. Of some 230,000 clones listed, 85% to 95% are singletons. Sequences were obtained from PBMCs. The receptors were gathered from a woman aged 18-29 years in good health and CMV-seronegative.

The rearrangement links TRBV29-1 to TRBJ2-6, with D uncertain. V was pared by 7 bases and J by 0 bases, with 19 bases between. The CDR3 has 17 amino acids. Germline loops: CDR1 SQVTM, CDR2 ANQGSEA. This CDR3 is CSAEDPFHDSGANVLTF. Here the CDR3 DNA reads TGCAGCGCAGAGGATCCGTTCCACGACTCTGGGGCCAACGTCCTGACTTTC.

The chain joins TRBV10-3 to TRBJ1-2; D might be TRBD1 (6 bases). Germline-derived CDR1 and CDR2 are ENHRY and SYGVKD. This CDR3 contains 15 residues. Trimming shortened V by 6 bases and J by 6 bases, and 20 bases separated the two germline ends. The CDR3: CAISDLLQGPNGYTF. The CDR3 coding sequence is TGTGCCATCAGCGACCTACTACAGGGTCCCAATGGCTACACCTTC.

The sample holds a few counts of this clone. This chain connects TRBV27 to TRBJ2-1, with D perhaps TRBD1 (6 bases). This CDR3 is built from 13 residues. Germline CDR1 and CDR2: MNHEY and SMNVEV (reference sequence). Between the trimmed V and J ends, which lost 5 bases and 5 bases, there was a span of 10 bases. The CDR3: CASSDTGNNEQFF. The CDR3 DNA reads TGTGCCAGCAGTGACACAGGGAACAATGAGCAGTTCTTC.

V usage is TRBV29-1 and J usage is TRBJ2-1; maybe TRBD2 (5 bases). The CDR3 covers 14 residues. V lost 2 bases, J lost 6 bases, and 14 bases lay in between. Germline CDR1 and CDR2: SQVTM and ANQGSEA. The CDR3: CSVESSMRVNEQFF. The CDR3 coding sequence is TGCAGCGTTGAATCCAGTATGAGGGTCAATGAGCAGTTCTTC.